The T cell receptor (beta chain) under discussion was sequenced for a study of blood T cell repertoires in COVID-19. Clones were read by immunoSEQ multiplex PCR, and TCRdb kept only the in-frame ones, dropping some. The data show 80,000 to 100,000 clones, around 90% seen once. This CDR3 spans 12 amino acids. Trimming took 10 bases from V and 5 from J, leaving 14 bases between them. Germline V gene lookup returns CDR1 SEHNR and CDR2 FQNEAQ (reference sequence). The origin of this receptor is a human donor with COVID-19, enrolled during active disease. The donor label of this sample is uncertain. The J gene is TRBJ1-2, the V gene TRBV7-9; D perhaps matches TRBD1 (5 bases). The sequenced sample consisted of peripheral blood. For the CDR3, the DNA is TGTGCCATCATCCAGGGAAGTTATGGCTACACCTTC. The encoded protein is CAIIQGSYGYTF.